Below, 7 T cell receptor beta chains from the same sample are listed, as sequenced in a study of Ad26.COV2.S vaccination and SARS-CoV-2 variants. Some clones are missing from TCRdb's copy, which holds only in-frame ones; the method was immunoSEQ multiplex PCR. The table has a few hundred thousand clones, around 90% seen once. This sample's treatment: approximately 18 received Ad26.COV2.S at low or high dose, single or two shots; 5 received placebo; per-sample allocation not given. The samples date from day 63 after the first vaccine or placebo injection. The sample in question was peripheral blood, obtained in a trial of Ad26.COV2.S vaccine versus placebo. Receptor source: a person aged 18-60 years who received the Ad26.COV2.S COVID-19 vaccine or a placebo.

The chain carries TRBV18 and TRBJ2-1; D remains unclear. V was shortened by 6 bases and J by 10 bases, with 10 bases between the two germline ends. The CDR3 loop spans 11 amino acids. CDR1 and CDR2 (germline): KGHSH, LQKENI. The DNA for the CDR3 is TGTGCCAGCTCCGACCGACAAGAGCAGTTCTTC. Its protein is CASSDRQEQFF.

This chain connects TRBV4-3 to TRBJ2-7, with TRBD1 identical over 9 bases. The CDR3 loop spans 17 amino acids. V was clipped by 0 bases and J by 1 base; unmatched bases: 7. The V gene's germline CDR1 is LGHNA and CDR2 YSLEER. CDR3 protein: CASSQDNAGTGSYEQYF. The CDR3 nucleotides read TGCGCCAGCAGCCAAGATAACGCTGGGACAGGGTCCTACGAGCAGTACTTC.

V usage is TRBV6-5 and J usage is TRBJ2-7; D is unclear. V shed 0 bases and J shed 6 bases, with 9 bases lying between them. Per the germline V gene, CDR1 is MNHEY and CDR2 is SVGAGI. The CDR3 runs to 13 residues. The CDR3 reads CASSYSYQREQYF. The CDR3 DNA is TGTGCCAGCAGTTACTCGTACCAGCGCGAGCAGTACTTC.

J is TRBJ2-1 and V is TRBV29-1; the D gene could be TRBD1 or TRBD2 (5 bases each). V shed 7 bases and J shed 8 bases, with 15 bases lying between them. Looked up from germline, CDR1 is SQVTM and CDR2 is ANQGSEA. This CDR3 is built from 12 residues. The CDR3 nucleotides read TGCAGCGGGGGGAGCGATTGGGATGAGCAGTTCTTC. It codes for CSGGSDWDEQFF.

V is TRBV7-3 and J is TRBJ2-1, with a possible D match to TRBD2 (5 bases). CDR1 and CDR2 from the germline V gene are SGHTA and FQGTGA. Trimming pared 5 bases from V and 0 bases from J, leaving 11 bases between. This CDR3 has 15 amino acids. CDR3 in amino acids: CASSLGESSYNEQFF. CDR3 DNA: TGTGCCAGCAGCCTCGGGGAATCCTCCTACAATGAGCAGTTCTTC.

The chain couples TRBV2 to TRBJ1-6; 9 nucleotides line up with TRBD1. V lost 9 bases, J lost 7 bases, and 4 bases stayed unmatched. This CDR3 is built from 13 residues. Germline V gene sequence: CDR1 SNHLY, CDR2 FYNNEI. As DNA, the CDR3 is TGTGCCAGGACCGGGACAGGGAATTCACCCCTCCACTTT. Amino acids: CARTGTGNSPLHF. The full variable domain, in which reference TRBV2 and TRBJ1-6 provide the parts outside the CDR3, is EPEVTQTPSHQVTQMGQEVILRCVPISNHLYFYWYRQILGQKVEFLVSFYNNEISEKSEIFDDQFSVERPDGSNFTLKIRSTKLEDSAMYFCARTGTGNSPLHFGNGTRLTVT.

This clone was recorded once. The V gene is TRBV28, the J gene TRBJ1-2; D is ambiguous. The CDR3 consists of 16 residues. Per germline, CDR1 MDHEN and CDR2 SYDVKM. V gave up 4 bases and J gave up 7 bases, with 22 bases separating them. In nucleotides, the CDR3 is TGTGCCAGCAGTTCCCCTCCCCCGGCCGAACTCCGTGGCTACACCTTC. Protein: CASSSPPPAELRGYTF.